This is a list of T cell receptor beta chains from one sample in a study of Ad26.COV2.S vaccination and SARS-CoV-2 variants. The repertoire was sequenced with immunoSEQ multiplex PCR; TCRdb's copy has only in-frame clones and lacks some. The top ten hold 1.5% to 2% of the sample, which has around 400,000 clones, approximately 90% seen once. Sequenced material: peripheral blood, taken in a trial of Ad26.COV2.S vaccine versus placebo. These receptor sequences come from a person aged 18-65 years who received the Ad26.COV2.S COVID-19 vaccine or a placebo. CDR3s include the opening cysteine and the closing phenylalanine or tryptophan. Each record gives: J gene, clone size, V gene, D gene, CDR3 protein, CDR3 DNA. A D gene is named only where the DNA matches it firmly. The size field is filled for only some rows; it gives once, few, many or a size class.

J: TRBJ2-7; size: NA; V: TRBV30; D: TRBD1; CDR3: CAWSPTPGQGPGEQYF; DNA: TGTGCCTGGAGTCCAACACCGGGACAGGGGCCGGGCGAGCAGTACTTC
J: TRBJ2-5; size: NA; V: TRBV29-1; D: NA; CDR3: CSVDRGQGETQYF; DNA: TGCAGCGTTGATAGAGGTCAGGGAGAGACCCAGTACTTC
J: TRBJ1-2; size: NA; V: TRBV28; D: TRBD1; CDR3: CASISPAGGNGYTF; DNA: TGTGCCAGCATATCCCCCGCAGGGGGCAATGGCTACACCTTC
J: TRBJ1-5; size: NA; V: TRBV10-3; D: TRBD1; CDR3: CAIRWGQGGQPQHF; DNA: TGTGCCATCAGGTGGGGGCAGGGGGGTCAGCCCCAGCATTTT
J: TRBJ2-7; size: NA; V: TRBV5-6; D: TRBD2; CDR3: CASSILTSGTPSSYEQYF; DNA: TGTGCCAGCAGCATACTGACTAGCGGGACTCCAAGCTCCTACGAGCAGTACTTC
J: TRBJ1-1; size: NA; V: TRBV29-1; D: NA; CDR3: CSAGSSSNTEAFF; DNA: TGCAGCGCCGGTTCATCTTCGAACACTGAAGCTTTCTTT
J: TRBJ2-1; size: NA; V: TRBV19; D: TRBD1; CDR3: CASSSGQGVVGQFF; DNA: TGTGCCAGTAGTAGCGGACAGGGGGTCGTCGGGCAGTTCTTC
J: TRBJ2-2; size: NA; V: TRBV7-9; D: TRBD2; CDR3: CASSTRVLAGGGTGELFF; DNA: TGTGCCAGCAGCACACGGGTATTAGCGGGAGGAGGTACCGGGGAGCTGTTTTTT
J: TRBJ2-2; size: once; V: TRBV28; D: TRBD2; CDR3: CASSPRSGRTGELFF; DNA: TGTGCCAGCAGCCCCCGGAGCGGGAGGACCGGGGAGCTGTTTTTT
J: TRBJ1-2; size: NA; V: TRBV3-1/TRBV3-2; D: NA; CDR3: CASSQDSRGYTF; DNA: TGTGCCAGCAGCCAAGATTCCCGTGGCTACACCTTC
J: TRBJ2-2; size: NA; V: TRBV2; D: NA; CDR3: CASSEEVSGELFF; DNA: TGTGCCAGCAGTGAGGAGGTGTCCGGGGAGCTGTTTTTT
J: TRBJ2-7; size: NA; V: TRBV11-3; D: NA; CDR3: CASSFLDRISYEQYF; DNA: TGTGCCAGCAGCTTTCTGGACAGAATCTCCTACGAGCAGTACTTC
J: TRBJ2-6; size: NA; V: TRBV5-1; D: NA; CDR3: CASKQASGANVLTF; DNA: TGCGCCAGCAAACAGGCCTCTGGGGCCAACGTCCTGACTTTC
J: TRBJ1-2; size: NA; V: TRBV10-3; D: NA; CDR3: CAIRDTGGYGYTF; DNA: TGTGCCATCAGGGACACAGGCGGGTATGGCTACACCTTC
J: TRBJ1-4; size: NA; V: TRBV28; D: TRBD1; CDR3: CASRTPGQGNEKLFF; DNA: TGTGCCAGCAGGACCCCGGGACAGGGTAATGAAAAACTGTTTTTT
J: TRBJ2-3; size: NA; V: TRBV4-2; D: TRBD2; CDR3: CASSQDRAGVRYF; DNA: TGTGCCAGCAGCCAAGATCGGGCGGGAGTCCGGTATTTT
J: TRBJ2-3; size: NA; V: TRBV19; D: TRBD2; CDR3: CASSISGGGTDTQYF; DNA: TGTGCCAGTAGTATTTCAGGCGGGGGGACAGATACGCAGTATTTT
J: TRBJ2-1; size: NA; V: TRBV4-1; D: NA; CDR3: CASSQGHYNEQFF; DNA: TGCGCCAGCAGCCAAGGCCATTACAATGAGCAGTTCTTC
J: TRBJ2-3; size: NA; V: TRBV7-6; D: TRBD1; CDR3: CASSPTGGRDTQYF; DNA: TGTGCCAGCAGCCCGACAGGGGGGCGAGATACGCAGTATTTT
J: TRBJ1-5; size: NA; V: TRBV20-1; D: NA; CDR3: CSARDQPQHF; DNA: TGCAGTGCTAGAGATCAGCCCCAGCATTTT
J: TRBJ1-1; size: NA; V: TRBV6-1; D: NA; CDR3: CASSELTGNTEAFF; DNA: TGTGCCAGCAGTGAACTGACAGGGAACACTGAAGCTTTCTTT
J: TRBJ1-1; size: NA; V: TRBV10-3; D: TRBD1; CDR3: CAISAGGDTEAFF; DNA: TGTGCCATCAGTGCAGGGGGAGACACTGAAGCTTTCTTT
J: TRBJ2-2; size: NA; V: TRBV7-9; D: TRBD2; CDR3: CASSLEVAGGPTGELFF; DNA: TGTGCCAGCAGCTTAGAGGTAGCGGGAGGTCCCACCGGGGAGCTGTTTTTT
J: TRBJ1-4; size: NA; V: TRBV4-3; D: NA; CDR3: CASSQGRGDEKLFF; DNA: TGCGCCAGCAGCCAAGGAAGGGGGGATGAAAAACTGTTTTTT
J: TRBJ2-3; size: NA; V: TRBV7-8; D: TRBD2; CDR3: CASSLDPGRSGRWTDTQYF; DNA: TGTGCCAGCAGCTTAGACCCTGGCAGAAGCGGGAGGTGGACAGATACGCAGTATTTT
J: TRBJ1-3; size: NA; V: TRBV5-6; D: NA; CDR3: CASSLGGRGNTIYF; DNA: TGTGCCAGCAGCTTGGGGGGTCGTGGAAACACCATATATTTT
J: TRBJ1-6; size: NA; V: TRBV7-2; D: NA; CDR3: CASSVRSGATYNSPLHF; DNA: TGTGCCAGCAGCGTCCGGAGCGGAGCTACCTATAATTCACCCCTCCACTTT
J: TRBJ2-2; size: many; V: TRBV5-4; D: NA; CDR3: CASSLDANTGELFF; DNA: TGTGCCAGCAGCTTGGACGCGAACACCGGGGAGCTGTTTTTT
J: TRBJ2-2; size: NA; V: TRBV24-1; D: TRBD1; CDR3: CATSDPGQGFTGELFF; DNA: TGTGCCACCAGTGACCCGGGACAGGGATTCACCGGGGAGCTGTTTTTT
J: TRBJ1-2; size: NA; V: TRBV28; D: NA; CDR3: CASSFVRHGYTF; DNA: TGTGCCAGCAGTTTCGTACGACATGGCTACACCTTC
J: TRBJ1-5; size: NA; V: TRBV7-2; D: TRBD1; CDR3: CASSDRGPGNQPQHF; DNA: TGTGCCAGCAGCGACAGGGGACCCGGCAATCAGCCCCAGCATTTT
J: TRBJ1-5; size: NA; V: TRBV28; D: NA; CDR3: CASSLRQSNQPQHF; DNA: TGTGCCAGCAGTTTGAGGCAGAGCAATCAGCCCCAGCATTTT
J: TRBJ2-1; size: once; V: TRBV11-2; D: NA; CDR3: CASSASGDIQFF; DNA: TGTGCCAGCAGTGCCTCAGGGGACATTCAGTTCTTC
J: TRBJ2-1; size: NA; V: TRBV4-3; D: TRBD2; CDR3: CASSHTSGSSYNEQFF; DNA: TGCGCCAGCAGCCACACTAGCGGGAGCTCCTACAATGAGCAGTTCTTC
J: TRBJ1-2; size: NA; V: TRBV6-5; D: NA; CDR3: CASSYIVEHGYTF; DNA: TGTGCCAGCAGTTATATAGTAGAACATGGCTACACCTTC
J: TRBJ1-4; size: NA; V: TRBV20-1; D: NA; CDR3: CSARVGEKLFF; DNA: TGCAGTGCTAGAGTAGGTGAAAAACTGTTTTTT
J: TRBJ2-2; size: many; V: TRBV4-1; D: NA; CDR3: CASSLTISLAGELFF; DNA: TGCGCCAGCAGCCTTACCATTTCCCTTGCCGGGGAGCTGTTTTTT
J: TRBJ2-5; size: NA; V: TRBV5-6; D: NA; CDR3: CASGNPFGGETQYF; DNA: TGTGCCAGCGGCAATCCTTTTGGTGGCGAGACCCAGTACTTC
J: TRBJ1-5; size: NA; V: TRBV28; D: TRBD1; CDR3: CASSRTGGNQPQHF; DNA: TGTGCCAGCAGCCGGACAGGGGGCAATCAGCCCCAGCATTTT
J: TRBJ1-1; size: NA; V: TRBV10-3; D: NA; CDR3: CAISEGRGAFF; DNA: TGTGCCATCAGTGAAGGCAGGGGTGCTTTCTTT
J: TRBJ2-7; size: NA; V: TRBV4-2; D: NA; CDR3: CASSHSEPGEQYF; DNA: TGTGCCAGCAGCCACTCAGAGCCGGGGGAGCAGTACTTC
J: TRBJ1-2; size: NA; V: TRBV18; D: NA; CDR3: CASSPVTAPSEGYTF; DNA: TGTGCCAGCTCACCAGTAACAGCGCCTTCTGAGGGCTACACCTTC
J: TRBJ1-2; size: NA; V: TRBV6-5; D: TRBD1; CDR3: CASRRDSNYGYTF; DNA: TGTGCCAGCAGACGGGACAGCAACTATGGCTACACCTTC
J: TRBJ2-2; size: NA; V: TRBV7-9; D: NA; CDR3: CASSARKVRGSGELFF; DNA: TGTGCCAGCAGCGCTCGGAAGGTCAGGGGCTCCGGGGAGCTGTTTTTT
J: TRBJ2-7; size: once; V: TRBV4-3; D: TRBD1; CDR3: CASSPGQGREQYF; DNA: TGCGCCAGCAGCCCGGGACAGGGTCGAGAGCAGTACTTC